This T cell receptor (beta chain) stems from a study of immune evolution from preneoplasia to lung adenocarcinoma. Trimming pared 4 bases from V and 1 base from J, leaving 8 bases between. The CDR3 runs to 13 residues. CDR1 and CDR2 from the germline V gene are SGDLS and YYNGEE. The method was immunoSEQ multiplex PCR; TCRdb's version includes in-frame clones alone and lacks a portion of them. This table has around 4,000 clones, around 90% appearing once. The receptor comes from a donor aged 70 or over with lung adenocarcinoma. Sequencing was performed on FFPE minimally invasive lung adenocarcinoma tissue. V and J are TRBV9 and TRBJ1-1; D remains unclear. CDR3 bases: TGTGCCAGCAGCCCCAGGCAGAACACTGAAGCTTTCTTT. It is translated as CASSPRQNTEAFF. Filled out from reference TRBV9 and TRBJ1-1, the complete variable domain reads DSGVTQTPKHLITATGQRVTLRCSPRSGDLSVYWYQQSLDQGLQFLIQYYNGEERAKGNILERFSAQQFPDLHSELNLSSLELGDSALYFCASSPRQNTEAFFGQGTRLTVV.